This T cell receptor (beta chain) was identified in a study of CD8+CD57+ T cells in acquired aplastic anemia. Study-level results: Patients had twenty-nine CD8+ CDR3 sequences in common with controls (the shared set).

All sequencing subjects had displayed CD8+CD57+ cell expansion on flow cytometry. Every patient was diagnosed with severe acquired aplastic anemia. Genomic DNA templated the TCR beta VDJ and CDR3 profiling. TCRdb reprocessed the reads with MiXCR, giving one entry per CDR3 protein. The profile shows 170,000 or so distinct CDR3 sequences, 45% to 50% of them singletons. A word on this clonotype: No antigen is known for it.

The sample comprised sorted CD4+, CD8+, or CD8+CD57+ T cells (not recorded which) from PBMCs. The origin of this receptor is a human donor with aplastic anemia.

The CDR3 loop reads CSAQGNSNQPQHF. CDR3 in DNA: TGCAGTGCGCAGGGAAATAGCAATCAGCCCCAGCATTTT. This chain links TRBV20-1 with TRBJ1-5, with TRBD1 as a possible D gene (5 bases). Per germline, CDR1 DFQATT and CDR2 SNEGSKA (reference sequence). This CDR3 comprises 13 residues. The ends were cut back, 6 bases at V and 0 bases at J, with 9 bases in the middle.